This T cell receptor beta chain emerged from a study of shared clonotypes between healthy human individuals. Notes on this clone: The antigen is not known. Sequence at one end of the junction differs from germline and may be a read error.

Notes on the study in general: Between a few donors, naive CD4 clonotypes were shared at a level of about 5%. Generation probabilities were higher for clonotypes shared across all four sorted-subset donors than for unshared ones.

There are 13 residues in the CDR3. Germline-derived CDR1 and CDR2 are SSHAT and FNYEAQ (reference sequence). Each subset's genomic DNA was shared equally among a number of immunoSEQ plates. Method: immunoSEQ multiplex PCR; TCRdb's copy keeps in-frame clones and lacks some. The sample carries roughly 2 million clones, over 85% recorded once. The material sequenced was naive CD4+ T cells sorted from blood. Subset: CD45RA+ positively selected. The rearrangement uses TRBV7-7 and TRBJ2-4, with D unclear. This receptor was identified in a man aged 18 to 35 in good health. CDR3 coding DNA: TGTGCTAGCAGCTCGGGTCTGGGAAACATTCAGTACTTC. Amino acid sequence: CASSSGLGNIQYF.